This T cell receptor beta chain was identified during a study of OX40 agonist ivuxolimab in advanced cancers. The junction had 4 bases not matched to a gene; V was cut back by 1 base and J by 4 bases. CDR3 size: 14 residues. Germline-derived CDR1 and CDR2 are SQVTM and ANQGSEA. Findings of the study overall: Among some nonresponders, normalized T-cell clonal expansion was also low.

The cohort excluded patients with autoimmune disease history or systemic immunosuppression. Using immunoSEQ multiplex PCR, the repertoire was profiled, and TCRdb retains in-frame clones only, with some absent. The sample contains about 50,000 clones, around 91% of which appear only once. This clone was found once. Its antigen remains unidentified. The chain is built from TRBV29-1 and TRBJ1-5; 7 nucleotides line up with TRBD1. The receptor comes from an adult with an advanced solid tumor such as melanoma, head and neck, liver or kidney cancer. The sequencing here drew on CD4+ or CD8+ T cells sorted from blood, taken in a trial of the OX40 agonist ivuxolimab. The CDR3 region is CSVEGTGINQPQHF. CDR3 DNA: TGCAGCGTTGAAGGGACAGGCATAAATCAGCCCCAGCATTTT.